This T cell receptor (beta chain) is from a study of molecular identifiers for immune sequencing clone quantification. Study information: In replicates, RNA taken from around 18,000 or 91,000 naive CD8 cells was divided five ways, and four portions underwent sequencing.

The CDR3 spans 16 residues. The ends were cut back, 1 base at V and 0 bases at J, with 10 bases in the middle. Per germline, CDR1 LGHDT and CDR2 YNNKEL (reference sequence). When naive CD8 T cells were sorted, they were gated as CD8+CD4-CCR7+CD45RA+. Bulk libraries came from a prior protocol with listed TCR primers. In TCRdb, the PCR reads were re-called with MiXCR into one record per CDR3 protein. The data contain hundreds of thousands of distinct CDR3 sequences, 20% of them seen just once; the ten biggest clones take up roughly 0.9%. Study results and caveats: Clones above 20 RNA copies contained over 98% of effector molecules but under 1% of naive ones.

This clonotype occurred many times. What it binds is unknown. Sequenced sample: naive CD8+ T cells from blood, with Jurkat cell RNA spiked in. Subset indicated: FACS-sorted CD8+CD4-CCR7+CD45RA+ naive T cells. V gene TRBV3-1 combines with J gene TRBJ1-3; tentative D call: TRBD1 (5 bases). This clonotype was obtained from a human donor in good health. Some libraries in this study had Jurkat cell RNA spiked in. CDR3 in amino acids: CASSQVDSTSGNTIYF. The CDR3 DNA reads TGTGCCAGCAGCCAAGTTGACAGTACCTCTGGAAACACCATATATTTT.